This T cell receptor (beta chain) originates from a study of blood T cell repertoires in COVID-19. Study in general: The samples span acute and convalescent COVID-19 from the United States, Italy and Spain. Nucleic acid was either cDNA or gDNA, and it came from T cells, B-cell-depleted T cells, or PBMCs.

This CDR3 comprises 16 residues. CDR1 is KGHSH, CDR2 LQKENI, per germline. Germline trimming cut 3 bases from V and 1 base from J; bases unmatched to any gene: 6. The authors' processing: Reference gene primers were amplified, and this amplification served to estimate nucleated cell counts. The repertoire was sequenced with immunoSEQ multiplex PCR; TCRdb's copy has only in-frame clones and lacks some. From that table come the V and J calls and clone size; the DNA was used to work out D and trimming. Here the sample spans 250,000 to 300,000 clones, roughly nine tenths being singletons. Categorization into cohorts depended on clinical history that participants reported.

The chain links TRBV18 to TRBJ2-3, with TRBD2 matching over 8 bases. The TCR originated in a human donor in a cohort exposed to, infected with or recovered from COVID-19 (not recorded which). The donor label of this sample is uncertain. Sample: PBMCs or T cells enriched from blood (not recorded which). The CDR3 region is CASSPIAGRGTDTQYF. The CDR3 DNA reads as TGTGCCAGCTCACCGATAGCGGGGCGCGGCACAGATACGCAGTATTTT.